A single sample is the source of the 13 T cell receptor beta chains below, sequenced in a study of breast tumors, draining lymph nodes, adjacent tissues (dated by TCRdb to the mid-2010s). The library came from multiplex PCR. Sequencing used an Illumina HiSeq 2000. TCRdb ran its own pipeline on the public reads, namely fastp trimming at Q25 and MiXCR clone calling, and kept in-frame beta chains. One record per CDR3 amino acid sequence lists the most common genes and DNA. Here the sample has fewer than 150,000 distinct CDR3 sequences; about 20% occur a single time. Clones ranked in the top ten supply 2% to 2.5% of the sample. The lymph node samples were taken from the axillary draining lymph nodes of breast cancer patients. The source material was axillary lymph node tissue. The receptors come from a female donor with breast cancer. Some clones in this sample may be carry-over from other donors' samples.

This clonotype was detected many times. V usage is TRBV7-9 and J usage is TRBJ2-1; D remains unclear. This CDR3 contains 15 residues. Deletions cut 3 bases from V and 3 bases from J, with 12 bases between. In germline, CDR1 is SEHNR, CDR2 FQNEAQ (reference sequence). This CDR3 is CASSLGVGFYNEQFF. In DNA, the CDR3 is TGTGCCAGCAGCTTGGGCGTAGGTTTCTACAATGAGCAGTTCTTC.

In its sample, this clonotype was seen many times. Here the CDR3 reads CSVEGTGGRTDTQYF. DNA of the CDR3: TGCAGCGTTGAGGGGACAGGGGGGCGCACAGATACGCAGTATTTT. The V gene is TRBV29-1, the J gene TRBJ2-3; 11 bases are a match to TRBD1. Losses at the gene ends were 3 bases for V and 1 base for J; bases not matched to a gene: 3. CDR3 length: 15 residues. The germline V gene has CDR1 SQVTM and CDR2 ANQGSEA.

This clonotype was recorded a few times. The chain recombines TRBV4-2 with TRBJ2-6; D is undetermined. Germline values: CDR1 LGHNA, CDR2 YNFKEQ. Trimming removed 4 bases from V and 0 bases from J, with 4 bases in between. CDR3 length: 14 amino acids. CDR3 bases: TGTGCCAGCAGCCGAACCTCTGGGGCCAACGTCCTGACTTTC. Its protein is CASSRTSGANVLTF.

In its sample, this clonotype was seen many times. The chain couples TRBV18 to TRBJ2-1; 8 bases map to TRBD2. The CDR3 sequence is 13 residues long. Trimming removed 4 bases from V and 7 bases from J; junction bases left unmatched: 3. Per germline, CDR1 KGHSH and CDR2 LQKENI. This CDR3 is CASSQRLANEQFF. In nucleotides, the CDR3 is TGTGCCAGCTCACAGAGACTAGCGAATGAGCAGTTCTTC.

The table lists this clonotype with many counts. The gene calls are TRBV9 and TRBJ2-1; 8 bases agree with TRBD1. This CDR3 comprises 16 residues. Germline trimming cut 3 bases from V and 2 bases from J; bases unmatched to any gene: 7. Germline loops: CDR1 SGDLS, CDR2 YYNGEE. The CDR3 loop is CASSAGGAMTYNEQFF. The DNA for the CDR3 is TGTGCCAGCAGCGCAGGGGGCGCGATGACCTACAATGAGCAGTTCTTC.

This clonotype was seen once. The chain recombines TRBV20-1 with TRBJ2-1, with 10 bases matching TRBD2. The V and J ends lost 6 bases and 6 bases, in that order; junction bases with no gene match: 8. The CDR3 extends over 14 amino acids. CDR1 DFQATT and CDR2 SNEGSKA come from the germline V gene (reference sequence). CDR3 sequence: CSAPMSGRANEQFF. The CDR3 coding sequence is TGCAGTGCCCCGATGAGCGGGAGGGCCAATGAGCAGTTCTTC.

This clonotype was seen repeatedly, ten times or more. V is TRBV6-1 and J is TRBJ1-2; unclear D gene. V shed 2 bases and J shed 6 bases, with 19 bases lying between them. Germline CDR1 MNHNS, CDR2 SASEGT. This CDR3 has 16 residues. In nucleotides, the CDR3 is TGTGCCAGCAGTGAAATCGGAGGGAGAAGGGTACATGGCTACACCTTC. Translation gives CASSEIGGRRVHGYTF.

The chain couples TRBV10-3 to TRBJ1-1; 8 positions agree with TRBD1. This CDR3 is built from 16 residues. V trimming: 2 bases; J trimming: 1 base; junction bases outside the gene matches: 6. Germline V gene sequence: CDR1 ENHRY, CDR2 SYGVKD. CDR3 residues: CAISEEQGGPNTEAFF. CDR3 nucleotide sequence: TGTGCCATCAGTGAGGAACAGGGGGGACCGAACACTGAAGCTTTCTTT.

This clonotype appeared many times. The rearrangement joins TRBV20-1 to TRBJ2-3; 8 bases are shared with TRBD2. J gave up 3 bases and V 5 bases, and 10 bases lay outside the gene matches. The V gene's germline CDR1 is DFQATT and CDR2 SNEGSKA (reference sequence). The CDR3 runs to 15 residues. The CDR3 coding sequence is TGCAGTGCTCTTAAGCGGGAGTGGGAGACAGATACGCAGTATTTT. Encoded protein: CSALKREWETDTQYF.

About this clonotype: A much larger clone lies one base from this, so it may be a read error. V is TRBV6-2 or TRBV6-3 and J is TRBJ2-7, with 10 positions matching TRBD2. Germline V CDR1 and CDR2: MNHEY, SVGEGT. The CDR3 has 15 amino acids. CDR3 nucleotides: TGTGCCGGCAGCCGACTAGCGGGTGACTCCTACGAGCAGTACTTC. It codes for CAGSRLAGDSYEQYF.

This clonotype was seen at least ten times. CDR3 DNA: TGTGCCTGGAGTAGGACAGGGTGGGATGAGCAGTTCTTC. This translates into CAWSRTGWDEQFF. V usage is TRBV30 and J usage is TRBJ2-1; 8 bases align to TRBD1. V dropped 2 bases and J dropped 8; count of bases not matched to a gene: 5. The CDR3 totals 13 residues. Germline V gives CDR1 GTSNPN, CDR2 SVGIG (reference sequence).

In its sample, this clonotype was seen once. This may arise from a read error, as a much more abundant clone is one base away. V gene TRBV7-9 combines with J gene TRBJ2-2; weak D call: TRBD2 (5 bases). The CDR3 is 15 amino acids. In germline, CDR1 is SEHNR, CDR2 FQNEAQ (reference sequence). CDR3 sequence: CASSLGTYGTGELSF. Written as DNA, the CDR3 is TGTGCCAGCAGCTTAGGAACCTATGGCACCGGGGAGCTGTCTTTT.

For this clonotype: A read error may explain this, as a much larger clone is one base away. The chain combines TRBV5-4 with TRBJ2-3; 12 nucleotides line up with TRBD2. The CDR3 runs 18 residues. The germline V gene has CDR1 SGHNT and CDR2 YYREEE (reference sequence). V shed 3 bases and J 6 bases; nucleotides not matched to a gene: 14. The CDR3: CASSSELAGGRGPDTQYF. CDR3 coding DNA: TGTGCCAGCAGCTCTGAACTAGCGGGAGGAAGGGGGCCCGATACGCAGTATTTT.